This T cell receptor (beta chain) was captured by sequencing in a study of CD8+ T cells in alopecia areata. Overall study: Tofacitinib therapy lasting 6 to 18 months was followed by 6 months off drug. Scoring of treated patients' severity used the percentage of affected scalp area.

Germline V gene sequence: CDR1 SGDLS, CDR2 YYNGEE. Trimming removed 3 bases from V and 1 base from J; junction bases left unmatched: 4. The CDR3 sequence is 15 residues long. This clone was counted at least ten times. The antigen is not known. Whole-study findings and limits: Among the cells sequenced in scalp samples are also the resident alphabeta T cells of normal skin.

Sample treatment: oral pan-JAK inhibitor, 5-10 mg twice daily. Extraction of RNA preceded its reverse transcription into cDNA, which served as the sequencing template. Generated by immunoSEQ multiplex PCR, the TCRdb table keeps only in-frame clones and is missing some. The data contain 150,000 to 200,000 clones, approximately 50% of them singletons. The rearrangement joins TRBV9 to TRBJ2-7, with 10 bases that match TRBD2. The TCR originated in a human donor with alopecia areata. Sequencing used CD8+ T cells sorted from blood, obtained around week 54, from a patient treated with tofacitinib. CDR3 nucleotides: TGTGCCAGCAGCGCAGGGACTAGCGCATCCTACGAGCAGTACTTC. Translated, it gives CASSAGTSASYEQYF.